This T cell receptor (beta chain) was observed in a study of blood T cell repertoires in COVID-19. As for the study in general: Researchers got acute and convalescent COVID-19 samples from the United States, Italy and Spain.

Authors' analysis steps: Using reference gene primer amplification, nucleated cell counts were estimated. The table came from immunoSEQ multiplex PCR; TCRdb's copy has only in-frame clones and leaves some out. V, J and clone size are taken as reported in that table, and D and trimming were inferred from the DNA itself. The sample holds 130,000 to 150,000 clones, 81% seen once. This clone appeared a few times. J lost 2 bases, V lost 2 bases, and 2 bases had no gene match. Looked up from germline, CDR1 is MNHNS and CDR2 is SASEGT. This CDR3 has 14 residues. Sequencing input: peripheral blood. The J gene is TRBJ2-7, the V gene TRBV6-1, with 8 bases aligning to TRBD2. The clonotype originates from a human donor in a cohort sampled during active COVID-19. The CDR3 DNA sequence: TGTGCCAGCAGTGAACTAGCGGGCCCCTACGAGCAGTACTTC. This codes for CASSELAGPYEQYF.